This T cell receptor (beta chain) was identified in a study of CXCR3-negative and CXCR3-positive naive CD8 T cells. Study observations and caveats: TRBV-TRBJ usage was alike in naive CXCR3-negative and CXCR3-positive cells but differed in memory cells.

Germline assignment: CDR1 LGHNA and CDR2 YSLEER. CDR3 length: 18 residues. For this clonotype: Its antigen is not identified.

Libraries were UMI-labeled 5' RACE TRB cDNA. TCRdb derives one entry per CDR3 protein from the 5' RACE reads, leaving out DNA. Its table lists roughly 28,000 distinct CDR3 sequences. J is TRBJ2-1 and V is TRBV4-3. The TCR originated in a human donor in good health. Some clones in this sample may be carry-over from other donors' samples. The source material was memory CD8+ T cells from blood. This CDR3 is CASSQVSSYTSSYNEQFF.